This T cell receptor beta chain came from a study of radiation and T cells in renal cell carcinoma. This clone was recorded a few times. Repertoires were generated with immunoSEQ multiplex PCR, while TCRdb's copy carries only in-frame clones and drops some. Of about 130,000 clones listed, approximately 90% are singletons. As to time point: blood 2 weeks post-SBRT. Treatment of the sample: 15 Gy SBRT to primary tumor, nephrectomy 4 weeks later. Radiation-treated patients gave blood at baseline, week 2 and week 4. V was cut by 2 bases and J by 7 bases, with 21 bases left in between. The germline gives CDR1 SGHTA, CDR2 FQGNSA. This CDR3 contains 16 residues.

The receptor was isolated from a woman between 65 and 79 years old with renal cell carcinoma. The J gene is TRBJ2-7, the V gene TRBV7-2, with D perhaps TRBD2 (7 bases). Sequencing was performed on blood, taken from a patient whose treatment included radiotherapy and nephrectomy. CDR3 protein: CASSLIVGHGGSEQYF. CDR3 bases: TGTGCCAGCAGCTTAATTGTGGGACACGGCGGGAGTGAGCAGTACTTC. The full variable domain, with the rest looked up from reference TRBV7-2 and TRBJ2-7, is GAGVSQSPSNKVTEKGKDVELRCDPISGHTALYWYRQSLGQGLEFLIYFQGNSAPDKSGLPSDRFSAERTGGSVSTLTIQRTQQEDSAVYLCASSLIVGHGGSEQYFGPGTRLTVT.